The 23 T cell receptor beta chains below were found in one sample sequenced in a study of identical twins. TCRdb independently ran MiXCR on the 5' RACE reads; one entry per CDR3 protein. The sample gives 650,000 to 800,000 distinct CDR3 sequences, about 9.4% of which show up once; around 0.95% is in the top ten. These data are also associated with another study on yellow fever vaccine responses in identical twins.

Sequencing input: PBMCs. Source of these receptors: a woman aged 18-29 years in good health.

This clonotype turned up a few times. This CDR3 reads CASSHTREGLGDGYEQYF. The DNA of the CDR3 is TGTGCCAGCAGCCACACGCGGGAGGGACTAGGAGATGGCTACGAGCAGTACTTC. V usage is TRBV11-1 and J usage is TRBJ2-7, with TRBD2 identical over 9 bases. The V gene end was trimmed by 5 bases and the J gene end by 3 bases; junction bases not matched to a gene: 17. Germline-derived CDR1 and CDR2 are SGHAT and FQDESV (reference sequence). The CDR3 totals 18 residues.

This clonotype was seen only a few times. This chain links TRBV18 with TRBJ2-3, with D possibly being TRBD1 (6 bases). Germline CDR1 and CDR2: KGHSH and LQKENI. Between the trimmed V and J ends, which lost 3 bases and 3 bases, there was a span of 16 bases. The CDR3 consists of 16 residues. The CDR3: CASSPFGQSRTDTQYF. DNA for the CDR3: TGTGCCAGCTCACCCTTCGGACAGTCGCGGACAGATACGCAGTATTTT.

A word on this clonotype: A read error may be the cause here, since a much bigger clone is one base away. The chain joins TRBV5-1 to TRBJ2-5; a weak D match, TRBD2 (6 bases). The CDR3 totals 13 residues. The germline V gene encodes CDR1 SGHRS and CDR2 YFSETQ. Trimming took 3 bases from V and 5 from J, leaving 11 bases between them. The CDR3 DNA reads as TGCGCCAGCAGCTGGGACTTCCACGAGACCCAGTACTTC. This translates into CASSWDFHETQYF.

There are many counts of this clonotype. This chain connects TRBV27 to TRBJ2-3, with 8 positions matching TRBD2. There are 17 residues in the CDR3. Germline V CDR1 and CDR2: MNHEY, SMNVEV (reference sequence). The V and J ends lost 5 bases and 7 bases, in that order; junction bases with no gene match: 17. The CDR3 region has the DNA TGTGCCAGCAGTCCAACCCGAGGAGGACTAGCTCCGTATACGCAGTATTTT. This encodes CASSPTRGGLAPYTQYF.

This clonotype was seen ten or more times. This chain uses TRBV3-1 with TRBJ2-1, with D hard to call. Germline loops: CDR1 LGHDT, CDR2 YNNKEL (reference sequence). Trimming removed 2 bases from V and 1 base from J, with 12 bases in between. The CDR3 is 16 amino acids. The CDR3 region is CASSQSLADSYNEQFF. The CDR3 DNA reads as TGTGCCAGCAGCCAAAGTCTCGCCGATTCCTACAATGAGCAGTTCTTC.

The table lists this clonotype with a few counts. The chain recombines TRBV20-1 with TRBJ1-3; D is undetermined. V lost 0 bases and J lost 0, with 9 bases in between. This CDR3 is 15 amino acids long. Germline lookup yields CDR1 DFQATT and CDR2 SNEGSKA (reference sequence). CDR3 DNA sequence: TGCAGTGCTAGAGAAGACCCTAGCTCTGGAAACACCATATATTTT. Protein sequence: CSAREDPSSGNTIYF.

This chain joins TRBV5-1 and TRBJ2-3, with 8 bases aligning to TRBD1. V was clipped by 3 bases and J by 2 bases; unmatched bases: 11. There are 17 residues in the CDR3. Germline V gene lookup returns CDR1 SGHRS and CDR2 YFSETQ. This CDR3 reads CASSSTGGPTLTDTQYF. In DNA, the CDR3 is TGCGCCAGCAGCTCAACAGGGGGACCTACTCTCACAGATACGCAGTATTTT.

V usage is TRBV5-1 and J usage is TRBJ2-5, with 11 bases that match TRBD1. The trim removed 4 bases at V and 1 base at J, leaving 6 bases unmatched. CDR1 and CDR2 from the germline V gene are SGHRS and YFSETQ. CDR3 length: 16 amino acids. The CDR3 loop is CASSKAGTGGQETQYF. CDR3 sequence (DNA): TGCGCCAGCAGCAAAGCCGGGACAGGGGGCCAAGAGACCCAGTACTTC.

This chain connects TRBV12-3 or TRBV12-4 to TRBJ2-1; TRBD2 is a possible D gene (6 bases). V was pared by 10 bases and J by 7 bases, with 20 bases between. The CDR3 is 14 residues long. The CDR3 bases are TGTGCCACCCATGGCGGCGGGAAAGGAAATGAGCAGTTCTTC. It is translated as CATHGGGKGNEQFF.

In this sample, this clonotype turned up many times. This sequence joins TRBV9 and TRBJ1-2; D not certain. CDR1 is SGDLS, CDR2 YYNGEE, per germline. The CDR3 totals 11 residues. Deletions cut 3 bases from V and 7 bases from J, with 7 bases between. The CDR3 DNA is TGTGCCAGCAGCGCATCGTTTGGCTACACCTTC. This encodes CASSASFGYTF. Full variable domain (outside the CDR3, taken from reference TRBV9 and TRBJ1-2): DSGVTQTPKHLITATGQRVTLRCSPRSGDLSVYWYQQSLDQGLQFLIQYYNGEERAKGNILERFSAQQFPDLHSELNLSSLELGDSALYFCASSASFGYTFGSGTRLTVV.

This clonotype has at least ten counts. The V call is TRBV9, the J call TRBJ2-1, with D tentatively TRBD2 (5 bases). The CDR3 extends over 15 amino acids. Germline CDR1 and CDR2: SGDLS and YYNGEE. The V and J ends lost 3 bases and 3 bases respectively, with 13 bases between them. The CDR3 DNA is TGTGCCAGCAGCGGGGGTCGACGGGACTACAATGAGCAGTTCTTC. Translating it yields CASSGGRRDYNEQFF.

V gene TRBV27 combines with J gene TRBJ2-1, with D perhaps TRBD1 or TRBD2 (6 bases each). This CDR3 contains 19 residues. Germline CDR1 reads MNHEY; CDR2 reads SMNVEV (reference sequence). Trimming stripped 2 bases from V and 0 bases from J, with 20 bases between. The CDR3 loop is CASSLRGLSGPSSYNEQFF. The CDR3 nucleotides read TGTGCCAGCAGTTTACGGGGGCTGTCAGGACCTAGCTCCTACAATGAGCAGTTCTTC.

This clonotype turned up a few times. The rearrangement links TRBV20-1 to TRBJ2-3, with 7 bases lining up with TRBD2. Trimming at V came to 0 bases and at J to 1 base, leaving 10 bases not matched to a gene. CDR3 length equals 17 residues. CDR1 is DFQATT, CDR2 SNEGSKA, per germline (reference sequence). The CDR3 spells CSARDPWTSRGTDTQYF. The CDR3 nucleotides are TGCAGTGCTAGAGATCCCTGGACTAGTCGCGGCACAGATACGCAGTATTTT.

This clonotype occurred many times. The chain employs TRBV20-1 and TRBJ2-7, with D uncertain. CDR1 is DFQATT and CDR2 is SNEGSKA in the germline V gene (reference sequence). The CDR3 is 13 amino acids. The CDR3: CQARKRGTYEQYF. CDR3 bases: TGCCAGGCTAGGAAGCGCGGAACCTACGAGCAGTACTTC.

This clonotype was observed a few times. The genes are TRBV25-1 and TRBJ2-2; 7 bases agree with TRBD1. The germline V gene encodes CDR1 MGHDK and CDR2 SYGVNS. The CDR3 runs to 14 residues. V lost 2 bases, J lost 3 bases, and 0 bases stayed unmatched. CDR3 amino acids: CASSEGTDTGELFF. DNA of the CDR3: TGTGCCAGCAGTGAAGGGACAGACACCGGGGAGCTGTTTTTT.

This clonotype has a handful of counts. The chain combines TRBV27 with TRBJ2-1; 8 bases align to TRBD2. V lost 6 bases and J lost 6; bases outside the gene matches: 7. Germline V CDR1 and CDR2: MNHEY, SMNVEV (reference sequence). The CDR3 sequence is 14 residues long. The CDR3 DNA reads as TGTGCCAGCAGGCCGGGGGGGCGCGGCAATGAGCAGTTCTTC. Its protein is CASRPGGRGNEQFF.

The J gene is TRBJ2-2, the V gene TRBV7-2, with D possibly matching TRBD2 (5 bases). The CDR3 sequence is 16 residues long. Deletions cut 5 bases from V and 6 bases from J, with 19 bases between. Germline-derived CDR1 and CDR2 are SGHTA and FQGNSA. In DNA form, the CDR3 reads TGTGCCAGCAGCGCTCGCGGCGGGTTGGTTCCCGGGGAGCTGTTTTTT. Its protein product is CASSARGGLVPGELFF.

This clonotype was observed many times. The chain has TRBV20-1 and TRBJ2-3; no reliable D call. The V end was cut by 6 bases, the J end by 0 bases, with 7 bases between. The CDR3 has 12 amino acids. From germline, CDR1 is DFQATT and CDR2 SNEGSKA (reference sequence). The CDR3 coding sequence is TGCAGTGCCCGAGGTAGCACAGATACGCAGTATTTT. Translated: CSARGSTDTQYF.

This clonotype has a count of ten or more. This chain connects TRBV6-2 or TRBV6-3 to TRBJ2-1; 13 bases are shared with TRBD2. Germline V gene sequence: CDR1 MNHEY, CDR2 SVGEGT. The CDR3 length is 18 residues. Losses at the gene ends were 2 bases for V and 3 bases for J; bases not matched to a gene: 7. Here the CDR3 reads CASSYGTSGNPSYNEQFF. CDR3 sequence (DNA): TGTGCCAGCAGTTACGGGACTAGCGGGAACCCCAGCTACAATGAGCAGTTCTTC.

The rearrangement joins TRBV6-2 or TRBV6-3 to TRBJ2-1; TRBD1 aligns across 10 bases. Germline trimming cut 8 bases from V and 9 bases from J; bases unmatched to any gene: 13. CDR1 is MNHEY, CDR2 SVGEGT, per germline. The CDR3 runs 15 residues. As DNA, the CDR3 is TGTGCCAGCTGGACAGCCGGGACAGGGGCGGCTGAGCAGTTCTTC. Its translation: CASWTAGTGAAEQFF.

This clonotype appeared many times. CDR3 region: CASSQFPTDYEQYF. The CDR3 bases are TGTGCCAGCAGCCAATTCCCGACAGACTACGAGCAGTACTTC. The chain uses TRBV14 and TRBJ2-7, with D possibly TRBD1 on 5 matching bases. There are 14 residues in the CDR3. V was cut by 2 bases and J by 3 bases, with 11 bases left in between. Germline-derived CDR1 and CDR2 are SGHDN and FVKESK. The entire variable domain, with the rest obtained from reference TRBV14 and TRBJ2-7, is as follows: EAGVTQFPSHSVIEKGQTVTLRCDPISGHDNLYWYRRVMGKEIKFLLHFVKESKQDESGMPNNRFLAERTGGTYSTLKVQPAELEDSGVYFCASSQFPTDYEQYFGPGTRLTVT.

This clonotype came up a few times. J is TRBJ2-7 and V is TRBV20-1; TRBD2 matches at 8 bases. Unmatched junction bases numbered 4, after V lost 3 bases and J lost 0 bases. This CDR3 has 14 residues. Per germline, CDR1 DFQATT and CDR2 SNEGSKA (reference sequence). The CDR3 spells CSASSGSASYEQYF. CDR3 in DNA: TGCAGTGCTAGCAGCGGGAGTGCCTCCTACGAGCAGTACTTC.

This clonotype came up many times. The chain links TRBV28 to TRBJ1-2, with D possibly being TRBD1 (6 bases). The germline V and J ends were trimmed by 5 bases and 2 bases, with 18 bases remaining between them. This CDR3 has 16 residues. Germline-derived CDR1 and CDR2 are MDHEN and SYDVKM. In DNA form, the CDR3 reads TGTGCCAGCAGTCAAGGGGGAGAGACACCCAACTATGGCTACACCTTC. Encoded protein: CASSQGGETPNYGYTF.